The clone carrying this T cell receptor beta chain was detected only a few times. TCRdb called the RACE reads again in MiXCR, with one record for every CDR3 protein. The sample contains some 330,000 distinct CDR3 sequences, 5% to 6.5% of which appear only once. These data belong to a study of human T cells and chemical hapten exposure. V lost 5 bases to trimming and J lost 7 bases, with 12 bases between them. The CDR3 spans 14 residues. The time point is: pre-sensitization, week 0. Treatment meaning: therapeutic diphenylcyclopropenone sensitization with weekly scalp DPC. Patients had alopecia, were aged 18 to 70, and were not pregnant.

Sequenced material: whole blood, taken in connection with sensitization to the hapten diphenylcyclopropenone (DPC). The chain combines TRBV12-3 or TRBV12-4 with TRBJ1-6; possible D gene TRBD1, 6 bases. The clonotype was recovered from a woman aged 18-29 years with alopecia areata. Some clones in this sample may be carry-over from other donors' samples. CDR3 nucleotides: TGTGCCAGCAGTAAAGGACAGCCCAATTCACCCCTCCACTTT. Protein: CASSKGQPNSPLHF.